Shown below are 5 T cell receptor beta chains from a single sample sequenced in a study of Graves' ophthalmopathy and Graves' hyperthyroidism. TCR beta CDR3 amplification used RNA transcripts. Second-round multiplex PCR came after a first-round RT-PCR that employed HTBI primers. One entry per CDR3 protein results from TCRdb running MiXCR on the multiplex PCR reads. The sample contains 200,000 to 300,000 distinct CDR3 sequences, about 47% of which appear only once. Material for sequencing was peripheral blood. The receptors were gathered from an adult man with Graves' ophthalmopathy.

A word on this clonotype: A much bigger clone sits one base away, suggesting this may be a read error. The chain is built from TRBV29-1 and TRBJ2-7; the D call may be TRBD1 or TRBD2 (5 bases each). This CDR3 is 12 amino acids long. V lost 4 bases and J 5 bases, leaving 12 bases between the germline ends. Looked up from germline, CDR1 is SQVTM and CDR2 is ANQGSEA. The CDR3: CSVGDVGDEQYF. The CDR3 DNA follows: TGCAGCGTTGGGGACGTGGGAGACGAGCAGTACTTC.

The rearrangement uses TRBV2 and TRBJ2-2; D is unresolved. The germline CDR1 and CDR2 sequences are SNHLY and FYNNEI. With 3 bases removed from V and 6 bases from J, the gap between germline ends came to 8 bases. This CDR3 region has 13 residues. CDR3 sequence (DNA): TGTGCCAGCAGTGATCCCCGGGCCGGGGAGCTGTTTTTT. Translated: CASSDPRAGELFF.

This chain connects TRBV5-1 to TRBJ2-7, with 12 bases lining up with TRBD2. The CDR3 is made up of 15 amino acids. Germline values: CDR1 SGHRS, CDR2 YFSETQ. Trimming cost V 4 bases and J 4 bases; bases outside gene matches: 6. The CDR3 DNA sequence: TGCGCCAGCAGCCCAAGACTAGCGGGGGCGTACGAGCAGTACTTC. This gives the protein CASSPRLAGAYEQYF.

The chain combines TRBV25-1 with TRBJ2-7; a weak D match, TRBD1 (5 bases). From germline, CDR1 is MGHDK and CDR2 SYGVNS. V dropped 3 bases and J dropped 4 bases, with 7 bases sitting between them. The CDR3 contains 12 residues. CDR3 sequence: CASSDRVYEQYF. The CDR3 bases are TGTGCCAGCAGTGACAGGGTGTACGAGCAGTACTTC.

The chain uses TRBV7-8 and TRBJ2-7; 10 bases are a match to TRBD2. J was trimmed by 7 bases and V by 4 bases; bases with no gene match: 16. The CDR3 has 17 residues. Germline assignment: CDR1 SGHVS and CDR2 FQNEAQ. The chain's CDR3 is CASSSEREGPTSNEQYF. The CDR3 DNA is TGTGCCAGCAGCTCAGAGCGGGAGGGCCCTACCTCCAATGAGCAGTACTTC.